These 17 T cell receptor beta chains came from one sample sequenced in a study of cytomegalovirus exposure and HLA in healthy donors. TCRdb keeps only in-frame clones here, not all; method: immunoSEQ multiplex PCR. The table lists 150,000 or so clones, 86% of them singletons. The material sequenced was PBMCs. Receptors were obtained from a man aged 18 to 30 in good health and CMV-seropositive.

The chain employs TRBV5-4 and TRBJ2-5; the D gene is possibly TRBD2 (6 bases). Per the germline V gene, CDR1 is SGHNT and CDR2 is YYREEE (reference sequence). The CDR3 runs 11 residues. The V end was cut by 5 bases, the J end by 7 bases, with 9 bases between. CDR3 loop: CASSPGGTQYF. The CDR3 coding sequence is TGTGCCAGCAGTCCCGGGGGGACCCAGTACTTC.

The chain links TRBV4-1 to TRBJ2-2, with 9 bases matching TRBD2. V shed 7 bases and J 3 bases; nucleotides not matched to a gene: 15. Germline-derived CDR1 and CDR2 are MGHRA and YSYEKL. The CDR3 has 18 residues. The CDR3 DNA reads TGCGCCAGCACCCGGAGGCTTGGCGGGGGGGCGTACACCGGGGAGCTGTTTTTT. It specifies CASTRRLGGGAYTGELFF.

The rearrangement links TRBV14 to TRBJ2-1, with D perhaps TRBD2 (6 bases). This CDR3 is built from 15 residues. Germline V CDR1 and CDR2: SGHDN, FVKESK. V was cut by 5 bases and J by 2 bases, with 13 bases left in between. For the CDR3, the DNA is TGTGCCAGCAGCTCTCGCGGGGATCCCTACAATGAGCAGTTCTTC. Translating gives CASSSRGDPYNEQFF.

The rearrangement links TRBV7-3 to TRBJ1-1; no definite D call. The CDR3 is 13 residues long. The germline V gene encodes CDR1 SGHTA and CDR2 FQGTGA. Trimming removed 8 bases from V and 4 bases from J, with 14 bases in between. The CDR3 here is CASGNGGGTEAFF. The CDR3 DNA reads as TGTGCCAGCGGGAATGGAGGCGGCACTGAAGCTTTCTTT.

V and J are TRBV7-6 and TRBJ1-2; no clear D gene. Deletions cut 0 bases from V and 6 bases from J, with 14 bases between. The CDR3 sequence is 15 residues long. Germline V gene data show CDR1 as SGHVS and CDR2 as FNYEAQ. The CDR3 DNA follows: TGTGCCAGCAGCTTAGCGAACGGTCCTACAGATGGCTACACCTTC. Amino acids: CASSLANGPTDGYTF. Combining the CDR3 with reference TRBV7-6 and TRBJ1-2 gives the whole variable domain GAGVSQSPRYKVTKRGQDVALRCDPISGHVSLYWYRQALGQGPEFLTYFNYEAQQDKSGLPNDRFSAERPEGSISTLTIQRTEQRDSAMYRCASSLANGPTDGYTFGSGTRLTVV.

V is TRBV6-5 and J is TRBJ2-7; D gene uncertain. Trimming left V 3 bases short and J 0 bases short, with 12 bases between. Germline V lookup: CDR1 MNHEY, CDR2 SVGAGI. The CDR3 extends over 15 amino acids. CDR3 nucleotides: TGTGCCAGCAGTTATGCGAGTGACTCCTCCTACGAGCAGTACTTC. This translates into CASSYASDSSYEQYF.

The V call is TRBV2, the J call TRBJ2-1, with D possibly TRBD1 on 8 matching bases. The CDR3 contains 14 residues. Per germline, CDR1 SNHLY and CDR2 FYNNEI. V was pared by 6 bases and J by 13 bases, with 22 bases between. This CDR3 reads CASRGTGWEREQFF. The CDR3 DNA is TGTGCCAGCAGGGGGACAGGTTGGGAGCGGGAACAGTTCTTC.

The chain is built from TRBV18 and TRBJ2-1; TRBD1 agrees at 8 bases. This CDR3 contains 15 residues. Trimming took 3 bases from V and 2 from J; bases not matched to a gene: 3. Germline CDR1 KGHSH, CDR2 LQKENI. The CDR3, as DNA: TGTGCCAGCTCACCCAGGACAGGGCCCTACAATGAGCAGTTCTTC. As protein: CASSPRTGPYNEQFF. Combining the CDR3 with reference TRBV18 and TRBJ2-1 gives the whole variable domain NAGVMQNPRHLVRRRGQEARLRCSPMKGHSHVYWYRQLPEEGLKFMVYLQKENIIDESGMPKERFSAEFPKEGPSILRIQQVVRGDSAAYFCASSPRTGPYNEQFFGPGTRLTVL.

The rearrangement links TRBV19 to TRBJ1-4, with D perhaps TRBD1 (6 bases). The V end was cut by 5 bases, the J end by 6 bases, with 13 bases between. The germline CDR1 and CDR2 sequences are LNHDA and SQIVND (reference sequence). The length of the CDR3 is 14 residues. This CDR3 is CASSPQGPDEKLFF. CDR3 bases: TGTGCCAGTAGTCCACAGGGTCCGGATGAAAAACTGTTTTTT.

Only a few counts were recorded for this clone. The V gene is TRBV4-2, the J gene TRBJ2-6, with 8 bases aligning to TRBD1. Germline lookup yields CDR1 LGHNA and CDR2 YNFKEQ. V gave up 7 bases and J gave up 2 bases; unmatched junction bases: 7. The length of the CDR3 is 16 residues. The CDR3 spells CASTDRAPAGANVLTF. The DNA for the CDR3 is TGTGCCAGCACGGACAGGGCCCCCGCTGGGGCCAACGTCCTGACTTTC.

The chain has TRBV11-2 and TRBJ2-7; 8 bases line up with TRBD2. This CDR3 is built from 15 residues. V trimming: 5 bases; J trimming: 4 bases; junction bases outside the gene matches: 10. Germline V gene data show CDR1 as SGHAT and CDR2 as FQNNGV. CDR3 loop: CASSPSGGDPYEQYF. The CDR3 bases are TGTGCCAGCAGCCCCAGCGGGGGAGACCCTTACGAGCAGTACTTC.

The V and J genes are TRBV5-1 and TRBJ2-1; D gene unclear. This CDR3 has 18 amino acids. CDR1 and CDR2 (germline): SGHRS, YFSETQ. V was pared by 4 bases and J by 0 bases, with 20 bases between. CDR3: CASSPARLSRSSYNEQFF. In DNA, the CDR3 is TGCGCCAGCAGCCCGGCTCGATTAAGCCGGAGCTCCTACAATGAGCAGTTCTTC.

This sequence joins TRBV7-6 and TRBJ2-7; TRBD1 aligns across 8 bases. From germline, CDR1 is SGHVS and CDR2 FNYEAQ. The CDR3 runs 16 residues. The V and J ends lost 2 bases and 3 bases, in that order; junction bases with no gene match: 9. The CDR3 nucleotides read TGTGCCAGCAGCTTAACCCGGGCAGGGGGCAACTACGAGCAGTACTTC. The encoded protein is CASSLTRAGGNYEQYF.

V is TRBV15 and J is TRBJ2-7; TRBD2 matches 12 bases. The CDR3 contains 13 residues. The junction had 6 bases not matched to a gene; V was cut back by 8 bases and J by 7 bases. Germline CDR1 is LNHNV and CDR2 is YYDKDF (reference sequence). The CDR3 nucleotides read TGTGCCACCCAAGGACTAGCGGGACGAGAGCAGTACTTC. Its translation: CATQGLAGREQYF.

The V call is TRBV29-1, the J call TRBJ1-1; 12 bases fit TRBD1. Germline V gives CDR1 SQVTM, CDR2 ANQGSEA. V lost 6 bases and J lost 2; bases outside the gene matches: 1. This CDR3 is built from 13 residues. The CDR3 nucleotides read TGCAGCGTGGGGACAGGGGGCAACACTGAAGCTTTCTTT. Protein product: CSVGTGGNTEAFF.

The V and J genes are TRBV27 and TRBJ2-7; 7 nucleotides align to TRBD1. This CDR3 has 12 amino acids. In germline, CDR1 is MNHEY, CDR2 SMNVEV (reference sequence). V dropped 6 bases and J dropped 3; count of bases not matched to a gene: 2. The CDR3 DNA follows: TGTGCCAGCAGGACAGGGAGCTACGAGCAGTACTTC. Protein sequence: CASRTGSYEQYF.

V usage is TRBV4-1 and J usage is TRBJ2-1; no clear D. Germline V CDR1 and CDR2: MGHRA, YSYEKL. The CDR3 totals 12 residues. V lost 0 bases and J lost 6, with 3 bases in between. The CDR3 nucleotides are TGCGCCAGCAGCCAAGATAGCAATGAGCAGTTCTTC. Translated, it gives CASSQDSNEQFF.